The clone carrying this T cell receptor (beta chain) was seen repeatedly, ten times or more. The record originates from a study of patients and donors after allogeneic stem cell transplantation. TCRdb re-analysed the RT-PCR reads in MiXCR, keeping a single row per CDR3 protein. Among some 21,000 distinct CDR3 sequences listed, 25% to 30% were seen once. The CDR3 totals 15 residues. V shed 4 bases and J 3 bases; nucleotides not matched to a gene: 7. The germline V gene encodes CDR1 LNHNV and CDR2 YYDKDF (reference sequence). This receptor was identified in a human donor who was either an allogeneic HSCT recipient or a stem cell or donor lymphocyte infusion donor (not recorded which). It is not recorded whose cells these are; they may come from a transplant donor. The chain has TRBV15 and TRBJ1-2, with TRBD1 matching 8 bases. The specimen sequenced was blood, either unsorted or a sorted T cell fraction (not recorded which). CDR3 residues: CATSKDRERDYGYTF. DNA for the CDR3: TGTGCCACCAGCAAGGACAGGGAGAGAGACTATGGCTACACCTTC.